In its sample, the clone carrying this T cell receptor (beta chain) was seen a few times. Time point indicated: newly diagnosed GD, antithyroid drugs for less than 3 months. With RNA extracted from PBMCs as input, the TCR library was made. This CDR3 is 13 amino acids long. Per the germline V gene, CDR1 is LNHDA and CDR2 is SQIVND (reference sequence). The V end was cut by 4 bases, the J end by 6 bases, with 10 bases between. This entry belongs to a study of regulatory T cells in long-lasting Graves disease. Arm-PCR with iRepertoire HTBI primers amplified the CDR3 regions for these TCR beta libraries. MiXCR, applied by TCRdb to the multiplex PCR reads, yields one record per CDR3 protein. Here the sample spans 400,000 to 550,000 distinct CDR3 sequences, over 15% being singletons. In addition, the sample was reused for a study of T cells in Graves' hyperthyroidism and ophthalmopathy.

The chain has TRBV19 and TRBJ1-5, with D uncertain. The clonotype originates from a woman aged 25-40 years with Graves disease. The specimen was peripheral blood mononuclear cells (PBMCs), collected at new diagnosis, from a patient treated with antithyroid drugs. CDR3 nucleotide sequence: TGTGCCAGTAGTAGCGCCGGGGTTCAGCCCCAGCATTTT. This encodes CASSSAGVQPQHF. The whole variable domain, remainder taken from reference TRBV19 and TRBJ1-5, is DGGITQSPKYLFRKEGQNVTLSCEQNLNHDAMYWYRQDPGQGLRLIYYSQIVNDFQKGDIAEGYSVSREKKESFPLTVTSAQKNPTAFYLCASSSAGVQPQHFGDGTRLSIL.